This T cell receptor (beta chain) stems from a study of T-cell memory formation after mild COVID-19. Study details: Clusters of TCRs were largely donor specific. General study results and limits: Specificity for SARS-CoV-2 was not confirmed among the second-wave clones peaking on day 37. CD4+ clones that contracted lay mainly in CM and EM; CD8+ ones lay in EMRA. Clones contracting across day 15 to 85 had a balanced CD4/CD8 profile; later expanding clones leaned CD4+.

This clonotype was observed a few times. What it recognizes is unknown. Germline lookup yields CDR1 SGHRS and CDR2 YFSETQ. This CDR3 has 16 residues. V lost 0 bases, J lost 2 bases, and 12 bases lay in between. TCRdb ran MiXCR on the 5' RACE reads and lists one entry per CDR3 protein. Of 350,000 or so distinct CDR3 sequences listed, about 20% were seen once; the top ten hold around 20%. Sequences were obtained from PBMCs or a T cell subset sorted from them (not recorded which). This sequence joins TRBV5-1 and TRBJ2-1, with D possibly matching TRBD1 (5 bases). The receptor was derived from a man between 18 and 35 years old who had mild COVID-19 (a few samples of this study predate the infection). Cell type and time point are not known. The CDR3 nucleotides read TGCGCCAGCAGCTTGGGGGGCTCAAGGGCCTACAATGAGCAGTTCTTC. Amino acids: CASSLGGSRAYNEQFF.